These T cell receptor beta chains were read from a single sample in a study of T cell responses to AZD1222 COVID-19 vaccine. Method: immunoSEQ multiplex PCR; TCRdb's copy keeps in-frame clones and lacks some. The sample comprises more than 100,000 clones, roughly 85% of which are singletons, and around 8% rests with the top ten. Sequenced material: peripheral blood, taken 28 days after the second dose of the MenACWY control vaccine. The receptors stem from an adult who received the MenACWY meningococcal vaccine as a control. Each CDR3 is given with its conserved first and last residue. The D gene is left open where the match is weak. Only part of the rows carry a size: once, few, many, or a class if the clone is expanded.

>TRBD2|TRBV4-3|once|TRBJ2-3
CASSQDLAGGTDTQYF
TGCGCCAGCAGCCAAGATCTAGCGGGAGGGACAGATACGCAGTATTTT
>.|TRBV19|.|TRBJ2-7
CASSIKIGVEQYF
TGTGCCAGTAGTATTAAAATCGGGGTAGAGCAGTACTTC
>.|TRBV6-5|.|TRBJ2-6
CAVRPGANVLTF
TGTGCCGTTCGGCCCGGGGCCAACGTCCTGACTTTC
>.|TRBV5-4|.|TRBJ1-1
CASSLNRLVNTEAFF
TGTGCCAGCAGCTTAAACAGGCTAGTGAACACTGAAGCTTTCTTT
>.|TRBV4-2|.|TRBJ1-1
CASSQEKPPRTEAFF
TGTGCCAGCAGCCAAGAGAAACCCCCACGAACTGAAGCTTTCTTT
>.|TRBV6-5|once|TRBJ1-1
CASSYGGRGTEAFF
TGTGCCAGCAGTTACGGTGGTCGGGGGACTGAAGCTTTCTTT
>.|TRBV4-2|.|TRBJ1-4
CASSQGLGEGEKLFF
TGTGCCAGCAGCCAGGGTCTTGGGGAGGGTGAAAAACTGTTTTTT
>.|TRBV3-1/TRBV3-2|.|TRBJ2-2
CASSQGGTGIVLFF
TGTGCCAGCAGCCAAGGGGGTACAGGGATTGTGCTGTTTTTT
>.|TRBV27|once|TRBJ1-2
CASSSQQGLSYTF
TGTGCCAGCAGTTCCCAGCAGGGGCTCAGCTACACCTTC
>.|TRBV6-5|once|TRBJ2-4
CASSSGRDIQYF
TGTGCCAGCAGTTCGGGGCGGGACATTCAGTACTTC
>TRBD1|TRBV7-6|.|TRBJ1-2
CASSLAEGAGYGYTF
TGTGCCAGCAGCTTAGCGGAGGGGGCTGGCTATGGCTACACCTTC
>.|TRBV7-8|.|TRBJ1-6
CASSVRGGNSPLHF
TGTGCCAGCAGCGTACGGGGTGGCAATTCACCCCTCCACTTT
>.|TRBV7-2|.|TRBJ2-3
CASSFMSGFTDTQYF
TGTGCCAGCAGCTTCATGTCGGGATTCACAGATACGCAGTATTTT
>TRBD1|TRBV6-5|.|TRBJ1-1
CASSRQGHDEAFF
TGTGCCAGCAGTCGACAGGGTCATGATGAAGCTTTCTTT
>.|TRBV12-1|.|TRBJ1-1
CASSPPVGQGMNTEAFF
TGTGCCAGCAGCCCCCCGGTCGGACAGGGGATGAACACTGAAGCTTTCTTT
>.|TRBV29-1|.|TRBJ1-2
CSVTRMGNYGYTF
TGCAGCGTTACCAGGATGGGTAACTATGGCTACACCTTC
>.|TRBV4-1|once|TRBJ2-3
CASSQGVRSADTQYF
TGCGCCAGCAGCCAAGGAGTTCGCAGCGCAGATACGCAGTATTTT
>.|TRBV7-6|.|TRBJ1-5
CASSRRTHDNSNQPQHF
TGTGCCAGCAGCCGAAGGACCCACGATAATAGCAATCAGCCCCAGCATTTT
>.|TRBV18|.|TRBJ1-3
CASSRGAGNTIYF
TGTGCCAGCTCACGGGGTGCTGGAAACACCATATATTTT
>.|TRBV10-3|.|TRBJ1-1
CAIRLFEGANTEAFF
TGTGCCATCAGGCTTTTTGAGGGTGCGAACACTGAAGCTTTCTTT
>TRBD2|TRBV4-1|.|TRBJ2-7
CASSEYSGRAYEQYF
TGCGCCAGCAGCGAATACAGCGGGAGGGCCTACGAGCAGTACTTC
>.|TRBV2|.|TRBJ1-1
CASRGSWMNTEAFF
TGTGCCAGCAGGGGCAGTTGGATGAACACTGAAGCTTTCTTT
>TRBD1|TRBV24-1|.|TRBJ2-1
CATSDARTGFRNEQFF
TGTGCCACCAGTGATGCCCGGACAGGGTTTCGCAATGAGCAGTTCTTC
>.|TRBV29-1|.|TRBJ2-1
CSVAWGFRYNEQFF
TGCAGCGTTGCTTGGGGCTTCAGATACAATGAGCAGTTCTTC
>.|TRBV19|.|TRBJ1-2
CASNRGAGGYTF
TGTGCCAGTAACCGGGGGGCGGGAGGCTACACCTTC
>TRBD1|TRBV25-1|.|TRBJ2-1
CASSEEGQGYNEQFF
TGTGCCAGCAGTGAAGAGGGACAGGGGTACAATGAGCAGTTCTTC
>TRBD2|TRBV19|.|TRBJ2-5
CASSPGLADQETQYF
TGTGCCAGTAGCCCGGGACTAGCGGATCAAGAGACCCAGTACTTC